A selection of T cell receptor beta chains follows, all from one sample in a study of blood T cell repertoires in COVID-19. Profiling relied on immunoSEQ multiplex PCR, and the TCRdb table lists in-frame clones only, not all of them. This sample has around 72,000 clones, with 83% found just once. Sequenced input: peripheral blood. These receptors were taken from a woman of 80 years or more with acute or convalescent COVID-19. The CDR3 runs from the conserved cysteine through the conserved F or W. Fields, in order: CDR3 length, V gene, clone size, D gene, J gene, CDR3 protein, CDR3 DNA. D genes are given only for firm matches. Not every row has a clone size; where given, it reads once, few, many or a size class.

>14|TRBV15|once|NA|TRBJ2-2
CATSRYRVTGELFF
TGTGCCACCAGCAGGTACAGGGTCACCGGGGAGCTGTTTTTT
>15|TRBV20-1|NA|NA|TRBJ2-6
CSASLREAGANVLTF
TGCAGTGCTAGTCTCAGGGAAGCTGGGGCCAACGTCCTGACTTTC
>16|TRBV6-1|NA|TRBD2|TRBJ2-3
CASSEVAGGSTDTQYF
TGTGCCAGCAGTGAAGTCGCGGGGGGGAGCACAGATACGCAGTATTTT
>14|TRBV9|once|NA|TRBJ1-5
CASSAGTQDQPQHF
TGTGCCAGCAGCGCCGGGACACAGGATCAGCCCCAGCATTTT
>15|TRBV7-3|NA|NA|TRBJ2-1
CASSLLQGSYNEQFF
TGTGCCAGCAGCTTATTACAGGGTTCCTACAATGAGCAGTTCTTC
>15|TRBV3-1/TRBV3-2|NA|TRBD1|TRBJ1-5
CASSRGQGGNQPQHF
TGTGCCAGCAGCCGCGGACAGGGAGGCAATCAGCCCCAGCATTTT
>16|TRBV14|NA|TRBD1|TRBJ1-1
CASSQTPNRGQTEAFF
TGTGCCAGCAGCCAGACCCCTAACAGGGGGCAAACTGAAGCTTTCTTT
>14|TRBV19|NA|NA|TRBJ2-1
CASSSLGSGNEQFF
TGTGCCAGTAGTAGCCTCGGGAGCGGGAATGAGCAGTTCTTC
>14|TRBV11-1|NA|NA|TRBJ2-5
CASSLYRQQETQYF
TGTGCCAGCAGCTTATACAGGCAACAAGAGACCCAGTACTTC
>18|TRBV7-9|NA|TRBD1|TRBJ1-5
CAWGIISQGAVGNQPQHF
TGTGCCTGGGGTATAATCTCCCAGGGGGCGGTTGGCAATCAGCCCCAGCATTTT
>13|TRBV6-5|NA|TRBD2|TRBJ2-1
CASIRDYYNEQFF
TGTGCCAGTATCCGGGACTACTACAATGAGCAGTTCTTC
>15|TRBV5-8|few|NA|TRBJ1-4
CASSSPNLYGEKLFF
TGTGCCAGCAGCTCCCCCAACCTATACGGTGAAAAACTGTTTTTT
>15|TRBV7-3|NA|TRBD2|TRBJ2-1
CASSLSGSTYNEQFF
TGTGCCAGCAGCTTAAGCGGGAGTACCTACAATGAGCAGTTCTTC
>15|TRBV6-5|NA|TRBD1|TRBJ1-3
CASSITGGSGNTIYF
TGTGCCAGCAGTATCACAGGGGGCTCTGGAAACACCATATATTTT
>14|TRBV5-4|few|NA|TRBJ2-2
CASSLYHTTGELFF
TGTGCCAGCAGCTTGTATCACACAACCGGGGAGCTGTTTTTT
>19|TRBV11-2|NA|TRBD2|TRBJ2-1
CASRRPGLAGGSSYNEQFF
TGTGCCAGCAGGAGACCGGGACTAGCGGGAGGGAGCTCCTACAATGAGCAGTTCTTC
>14|TRBV5-4|NA|TRBD2|TRBJ2-3
CASSNSGSTDTQYF
TGTGCCAGCAGCAATAGCGGGAGCACAGATACGCAGTATTTT
>16|TRBV19|NA|NA|TRBJ2-1
CASSIRARTSYNEQFF
TGTGCCAGTAGTATCAGGGCCCGAACCTCCTACAATGAGCAGTTCTTC
>15|TRBV18|NA|TRBD1|TRBJ1-5
CASSPPGQYNQPQHF
TGTGCCAGCTCACCTCCGGGACAGTATAATCAGCCCCAGCATTTT
>11|TRBV28|NA|NA|TRBJ2-2
CASSFHGELFF
TGTGCCAGCAGTTTTCACGGGGAGCTGTTTTTT
>14|TRBV10-2|once|TRBD1|TRBJ1-1
CASSVGTGVPEAFF
TGCGCCAGCAGTGTTGGGACAGGGGTACCTGAAGCTTTCTTT
>20|TRBV9|NA|TRBD2|TRBJ2-1
CASSLKGGTSGFSSYNEQFF
TGTGCCAGCAGCCTTAAGGGAGGGACTAGCGGGTTCAGCTCCTACAATGAGCAGTTCTTC
>15|TRBV15|few|TRBD1|TRBJ1-2
CATRPDRGGHYGYTF
TGTGCCACCAGACCGGACAGGGGCGGACACTATGGCTACACCTTC
>16|TRBV4-2|NA|TRBD2|TRBJ2-1
CASSPEKTRGDNEQFF
TGTGCCAGCAGCCCGGAAAAGACGCGGGGGGATAATGAGCAGTTCTTC
>16|TRBV9|once|TRBD1|TRBJ1-1
CASSVAPGGFGTEAFF
TGTGCCAGCAGCGTAGCGCCAGGGGGCTTCGGCACTGAAGCTTTCTTT
>15|TRBV9|NA|NA|TRBJ1-1
CASSGGGARNTEAFF
TGTGCCAGCAGCGGCGGTGGGGCCCGGAACACTGAAGCTTTCTTT
>13|TRBV12-3/TRBV12-4|NA|NA|TRBJ1-1
CASTRDRYTEAFF
TGTGCCAGCACCCGAGACAGGTACACTGAAGCTTTCTTT
>18|TRBV4-1|NA|TRBD2|TRBJ2-1
CASSPRGGPQGSYNEQFF
TGCGCCAGCAGCCCTCGCGGGGGACCCCAGGGCTCCTACAATGAGCAGTTCTTC
>12|TRBV29-1|NA|TRBD1|TRBJ2-7
CSAGQGPDEQYF
TGCAGCGCGGGACAGGGTCCGGACGAGCAGTACTTC
>15|TRBV11-1|NA|NA|TRBJ1-2
CASSLGSAANYGYTF
TGTGCCAGCAGCTTAGGTTCGGCGGCTAACTATGGCTACACCTTC
>14|TRBV27|NA|TRBD1|TRBJ1-6
CASSADRGHSPLHF
TGTGCCAGCAGTGCTGACAGGGGCCATTCACCCCTCCACTTT
>16|TRBV5-1|NA|NA|TRBJ2-4
CASSFGPPSAKNIQYF
TGCGCCAGCAGCTTTGGCCCCCCTTCAGCCAAAAACATTCAGTACTTC
>15|TRBV5-1|NA|TRBD1|TRBJ2-3
CASSLGDRDTDTQYF
TGCGCCAGCAGCTTGGGGGACAGGGACACAGATACGCAGTATTTT
>13|TRBV13|NA|NA|TRBJ2-5
CASSSPGSKSQYF
TGTGCCAGCAGCTCACCGGGATCGAAGTCCCAGTACTTC
>15|TRBV5-5|NA|TRBD1|TRBJ1-2
CASSWRQGAAVGYTF
TGTGCCAGCAGCTGGAGACAGGGGGCGGCGGTTGGCTACACCTTC
>13|TRBV11-3|NA|TRBD2|TRBJ2-7
CASHGEGYYEQYF
TGTGCAAGCCATGGGGAGGGCTACTACGAGCAGTACTTC
>15|TRBV15|NA|TRBD1|TRBJ2-7
CATRVQRQGSFEQYF
TGTGCCACCAGGGTCCAGAGACAGGGATCGTTCGAGCAGTACTTC
>16|TRBV9|NA|NA|TRBJ1-3
CASSPEGGRTGNTIYF
TGTGCCAGCAGCCCCGAAGGGGGACGGACTGGAAACACCATATATTTT
>14|TRBV3-1/TRBV3-2|NA|NA|TRBJ2-5
CASSQENYQETQYF
TGTGCCAGCAGCCAAGAAAACTACCAAGAGACCCAGTACTTC
>14|TRBV6-2/TRBV6-3|NA|NA|TRBJ1-3
CASSPMTGGNTIYF
TGTGCCAGCAGTCCAATGACAGGAGGAAACACCATATATTTT
>16|TRBV5-6|few|TRBD1|TRBJ2-5
CASSSIQGASQETQYF
TGTGCCAGCAGCTCAATACAGGGGGCGAGCCAAGAGACCCAGTACTTC
>14|TRBV27|NA|TRBD1|TRBJ1-2
CASSWDRGIYGYTF
TGTGCCAGCAGTTGGGACAGGGGGATCTATGGCTACACCTTC
>13|TRBV5-1|NA|NA|TRBJ1-1
CASSLQENTEAFF
TGCGCCAGCAGCTTACAGGAGAACACTGAAGCTTTCTTT
>15|TRBV5-1|NA|TRBD1|TRBJ1-1
CASSGGTGRDTEAFF
TGCGCCAGCAGCGGTGGGACAGGGAGGGACACTGAAGCTTTCTTT
>15|TRBV30|NA|NA|TRBJ1-1
CAWSGIHTGTTEAFF
TGTGCCTGGAGTGGAATACATACAGGGACCACTGAAGCTTTCTTT
>13|TRBV30|NA|NA|TRBJ1-6
CAWRGEFYSPLHF
TGTGCCTGGAGAGGAGAGTTTTATTCACCCCTCCACTTT
>16|TRBV19|NA|TRBD2|TRBJ2-7
CASSMLPSGLSYEQYF
TGTGCCAGTAGTATGCTTCCTAGCGGATTATCGTACGAGCAGTACTTC
>13|TRBV29-1|NA|TRBD1|TRBJ1-1
CSALGQLNTEAFF
TGCAGCGCCCTGGGACAGTTAAACACTGAAGCTTTCTTT